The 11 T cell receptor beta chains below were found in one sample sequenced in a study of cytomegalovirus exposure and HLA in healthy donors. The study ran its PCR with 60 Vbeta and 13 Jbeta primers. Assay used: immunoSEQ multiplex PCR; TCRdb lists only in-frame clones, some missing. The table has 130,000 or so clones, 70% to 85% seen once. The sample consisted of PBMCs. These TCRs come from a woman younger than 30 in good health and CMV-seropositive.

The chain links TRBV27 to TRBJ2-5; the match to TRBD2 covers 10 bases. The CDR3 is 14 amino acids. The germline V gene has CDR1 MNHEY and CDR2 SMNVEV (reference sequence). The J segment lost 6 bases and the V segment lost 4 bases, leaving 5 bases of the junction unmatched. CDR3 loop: CASSYGLAAQTQYF. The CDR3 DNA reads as TGTGCCAGCAGTTACGGACTAGCGGCGCAGACCCAGTACTTC.

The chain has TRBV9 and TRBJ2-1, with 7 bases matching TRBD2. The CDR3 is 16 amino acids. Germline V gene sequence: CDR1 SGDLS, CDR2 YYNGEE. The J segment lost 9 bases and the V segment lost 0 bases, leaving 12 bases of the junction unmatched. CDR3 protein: CASSVGSGAPTGEQFF. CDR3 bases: TGTGCCAGCAGCGTAGGGAGCGGGGCCCCGACGGGTGAGCAGTTCTTC.

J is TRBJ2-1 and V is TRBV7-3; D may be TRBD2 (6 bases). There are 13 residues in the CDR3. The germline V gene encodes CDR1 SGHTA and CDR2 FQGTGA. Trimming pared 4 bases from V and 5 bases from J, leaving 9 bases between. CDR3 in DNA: TGTGCCAGCAGCTCGACTAGTGACAATGAGCAGTTCTTC. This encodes CASSSTSDNEQFF.

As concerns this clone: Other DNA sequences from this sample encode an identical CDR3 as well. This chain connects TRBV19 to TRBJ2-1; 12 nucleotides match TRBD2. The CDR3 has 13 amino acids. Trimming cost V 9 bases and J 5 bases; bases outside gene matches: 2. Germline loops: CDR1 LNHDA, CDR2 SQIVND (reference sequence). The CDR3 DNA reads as TGTGCCAGCAGACTAGCGGGGGACAATGAGCAGTTCTTC. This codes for CASRLAGDNEQFF. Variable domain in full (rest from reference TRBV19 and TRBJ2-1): DGGITQSPKYLFRKEGQNVTLSCEQNLNHDAMYWYRQDPGQGLRLIYYSQIVNDFQKGDIAEGYSVSREKKESFPLTVTSAQKNPTAFYLCASRLAGDNEQFFGPGTRLTVL.

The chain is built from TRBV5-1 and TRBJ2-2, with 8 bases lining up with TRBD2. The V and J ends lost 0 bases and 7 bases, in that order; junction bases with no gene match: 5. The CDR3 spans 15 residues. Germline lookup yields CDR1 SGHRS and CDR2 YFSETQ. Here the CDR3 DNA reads TGCGCCAGCAGCTTGGTTCGCGGGGGGAGCGGGGAGCTGTTTTTT. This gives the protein CASSLVRGGSGELFF.

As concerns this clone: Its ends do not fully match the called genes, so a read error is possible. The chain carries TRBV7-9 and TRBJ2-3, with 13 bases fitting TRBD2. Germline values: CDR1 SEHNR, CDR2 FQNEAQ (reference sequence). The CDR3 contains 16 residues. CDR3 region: CSSSLGLAGGTDTQYF. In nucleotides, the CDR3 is TGTTCCAGCAGCTTAGGACTAGCGGGGGGCACAGATACGCAGTATTTT.

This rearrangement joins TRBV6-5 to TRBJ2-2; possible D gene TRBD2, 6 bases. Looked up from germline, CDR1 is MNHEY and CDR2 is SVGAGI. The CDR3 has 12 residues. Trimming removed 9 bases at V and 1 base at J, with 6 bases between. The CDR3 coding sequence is TGTGCCAGTAGCGGGAACACCGGGGAGCTGTTTTTT. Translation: CASSGNTGELFF.

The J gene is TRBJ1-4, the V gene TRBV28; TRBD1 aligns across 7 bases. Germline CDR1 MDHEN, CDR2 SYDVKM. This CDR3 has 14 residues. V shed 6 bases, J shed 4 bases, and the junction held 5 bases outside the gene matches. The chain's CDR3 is CASSHGTVNEKLFF. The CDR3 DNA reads TGTGCCAGCAGCCATGGGACAGTTAATGAAAAACTGTTTTTT.

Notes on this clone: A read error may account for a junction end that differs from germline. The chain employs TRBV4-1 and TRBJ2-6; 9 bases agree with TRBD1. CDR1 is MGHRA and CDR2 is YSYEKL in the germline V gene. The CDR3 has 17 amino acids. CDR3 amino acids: CAGSHGTGLSGANVLTF. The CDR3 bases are TGCGCCGGCAGTCACGGGACAGGGCTATCTGGGGCCAACGTCCTGACTTTC.

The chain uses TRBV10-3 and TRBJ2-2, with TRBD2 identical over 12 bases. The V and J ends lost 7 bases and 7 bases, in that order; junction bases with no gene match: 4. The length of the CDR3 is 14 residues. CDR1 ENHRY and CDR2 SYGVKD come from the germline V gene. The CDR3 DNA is TGTGCCATCACTACTAGCGGGGGGAACGGGGAGCTGTTTTTT. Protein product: CAITTSGGNGELFF.

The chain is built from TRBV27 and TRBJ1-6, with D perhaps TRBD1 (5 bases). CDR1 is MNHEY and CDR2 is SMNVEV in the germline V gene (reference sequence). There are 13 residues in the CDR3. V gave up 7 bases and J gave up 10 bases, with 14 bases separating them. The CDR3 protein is CASKGRVQSPLHF. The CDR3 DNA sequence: TGTGCCAGCAAGGGGAGGGTTCAGTCACCCCTCCACTTT.